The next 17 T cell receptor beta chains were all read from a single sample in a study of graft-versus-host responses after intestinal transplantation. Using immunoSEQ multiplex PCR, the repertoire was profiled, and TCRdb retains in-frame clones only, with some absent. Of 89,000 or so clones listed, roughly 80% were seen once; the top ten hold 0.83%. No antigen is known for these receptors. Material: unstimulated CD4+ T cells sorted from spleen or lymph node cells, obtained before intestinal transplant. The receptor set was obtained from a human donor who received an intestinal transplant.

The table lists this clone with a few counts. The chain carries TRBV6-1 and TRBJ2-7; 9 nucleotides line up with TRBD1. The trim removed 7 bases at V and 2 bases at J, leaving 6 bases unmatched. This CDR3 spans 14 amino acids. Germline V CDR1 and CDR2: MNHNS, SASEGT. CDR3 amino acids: CASTMGQGTYEQYF. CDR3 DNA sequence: TGTGCCAGCACCATGGGACAGGGTACCTACGAGCAGTACTTC.

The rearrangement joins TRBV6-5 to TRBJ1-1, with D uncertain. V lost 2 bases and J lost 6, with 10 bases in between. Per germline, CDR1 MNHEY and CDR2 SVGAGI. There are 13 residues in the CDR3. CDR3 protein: CASSYVGWSEAFF. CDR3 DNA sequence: TGTGCCAGCAGTTACGTGGGCTGGTCTGAAGCTTTCTTT.

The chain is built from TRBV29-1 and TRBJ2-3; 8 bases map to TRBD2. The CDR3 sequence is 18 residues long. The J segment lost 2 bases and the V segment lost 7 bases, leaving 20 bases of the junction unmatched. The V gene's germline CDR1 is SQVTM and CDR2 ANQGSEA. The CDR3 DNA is TGCAGCGCCCCCGGGGGGCTAGGTCGGGAGGGCCTCACAGATACGCAGTATTTT. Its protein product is CSAPGGLGREGLTDTQYF.

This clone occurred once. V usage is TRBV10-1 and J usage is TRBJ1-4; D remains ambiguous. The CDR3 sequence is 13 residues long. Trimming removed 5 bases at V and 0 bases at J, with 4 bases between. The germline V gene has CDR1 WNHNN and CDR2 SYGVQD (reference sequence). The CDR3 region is CASSTATNEKLFF. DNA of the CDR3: TGCGCCAGCAGTACGGCAACTAATGAAAAACTGTTTTTT.

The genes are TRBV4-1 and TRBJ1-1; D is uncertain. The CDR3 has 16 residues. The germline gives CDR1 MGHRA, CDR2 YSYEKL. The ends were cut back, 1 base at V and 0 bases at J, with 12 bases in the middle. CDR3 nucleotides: TGCGCCAGCAGCCAAGCCCGACGGGAGATGAACACTGAAGCTTTCTTT. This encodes CASSQARREMNTEAFF.

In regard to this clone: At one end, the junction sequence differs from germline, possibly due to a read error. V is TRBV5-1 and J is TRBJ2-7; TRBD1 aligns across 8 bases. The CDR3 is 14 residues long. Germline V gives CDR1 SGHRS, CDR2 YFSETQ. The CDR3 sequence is CASRVGTGTYGQYF. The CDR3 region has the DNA TGCGCCAGCAGAGTCGGGACAGGTACTTACGGGCAGTACTTC.

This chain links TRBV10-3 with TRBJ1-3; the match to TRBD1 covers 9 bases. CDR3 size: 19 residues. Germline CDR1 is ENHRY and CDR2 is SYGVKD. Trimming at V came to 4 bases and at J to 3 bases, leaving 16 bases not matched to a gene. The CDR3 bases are TGTGCCATCAGTGCGGGGCCCGGGACAGGGAGTTTGTTTGGAAACACCATATATTTT. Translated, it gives CAISAGPGTGSLFGNTIYF.

CDR3 bases: TGTGCCAGCAGCCAAGCCAAGGGGGCAGGTCAGCCCCAGCATTTT. Encoded protein: CASSQAKGAGQPQHF. The chain recombines TRBV6-1 with TRBJ1-5; 7 bases agree with TRBD1. From germline, CDR1 is MNHNS and CDR2 SASEGT. CDR3 size: 15 residues. Trimming removed 6 bases from V and 6 bases from J; junction bases left unmatched: 11.

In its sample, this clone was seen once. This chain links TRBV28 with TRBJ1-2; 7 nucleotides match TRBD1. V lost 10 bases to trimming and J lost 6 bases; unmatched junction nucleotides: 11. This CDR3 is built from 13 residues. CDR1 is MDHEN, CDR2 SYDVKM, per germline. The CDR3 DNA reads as TGTGCCACCAAAAGGGACAGCTTAGATGGCTACACCTTC. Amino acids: CATKRDSLDGYTF.

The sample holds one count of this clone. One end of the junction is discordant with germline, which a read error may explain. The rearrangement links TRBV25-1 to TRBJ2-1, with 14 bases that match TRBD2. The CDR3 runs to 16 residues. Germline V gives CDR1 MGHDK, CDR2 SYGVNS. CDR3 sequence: CAGSSTSGGVKGEQFF. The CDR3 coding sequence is TGTGCCGGCAGTTCGACTAGCGGGGGGGTTAAAGGTGAGCAGTTCTTC.

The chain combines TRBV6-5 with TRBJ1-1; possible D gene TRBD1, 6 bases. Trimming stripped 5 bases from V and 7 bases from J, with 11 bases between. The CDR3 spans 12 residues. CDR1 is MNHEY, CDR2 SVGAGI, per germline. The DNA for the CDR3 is TGTGCCAGCAGTCTGGACAGAGGTGAAGCTTTCTTT. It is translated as CASSLDRGEAFF.

The CDR3 sequence: CASSLPGQGYQPQHF. The CDR3 DNA reads as TGTGCCAGCAGTTTGCCGGGACAGGGTTATCAGCCCCAGCATTTT. The J gene is TRBJ1-5, the V gene TRBV6-5; TRBD1 aligns across 9 bases. This CDR3 has 15 amino acids. Germline CDR1 reads MNHEY; CDR2 reads SVGAGI. V shed 4 bases and J 5 bases; nucleotides not matched to a gene: 6.

The CDR3 DNA follows: TGTGCCAGCAGCGTTGTCGGACAGGGCTATGGCTACACCTTC. Translation: CASSVVGQGYGYTF. This chain uses TRBV9 with TRBJ1-2, with 8 nucleotides matching TRBD1. The CDR3 is 14 residues long. Germline trimming cut 2 bases from V and 4 bases from J; bases unmatched to any gene: 4. Germline V gene sequence: CDR1 SGDLS, CDR2 YYNGEE.

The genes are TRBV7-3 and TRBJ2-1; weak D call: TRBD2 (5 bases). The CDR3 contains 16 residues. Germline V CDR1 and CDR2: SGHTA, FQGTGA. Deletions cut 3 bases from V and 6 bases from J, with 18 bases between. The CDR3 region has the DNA TGTGCCAGCAGCTTGGATCCTAGCCAACCCCGCAATGAGCAGTTCTTC. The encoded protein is CASSLDPSQPRNEQFF.

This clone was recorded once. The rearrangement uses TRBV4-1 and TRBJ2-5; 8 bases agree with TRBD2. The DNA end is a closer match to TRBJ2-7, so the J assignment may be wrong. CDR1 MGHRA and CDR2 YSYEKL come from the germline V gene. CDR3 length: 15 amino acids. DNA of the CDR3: TGCGCCAGCAGCCAAGAAAGACTAGCGTCCTACGAGCAGTACTTC. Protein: CASSQERLASYEQYF.

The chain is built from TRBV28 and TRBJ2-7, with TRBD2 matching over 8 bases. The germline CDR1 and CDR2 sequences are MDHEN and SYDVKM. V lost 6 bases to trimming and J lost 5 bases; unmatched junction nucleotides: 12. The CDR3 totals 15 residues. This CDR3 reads CASSRETGGRNEQYF. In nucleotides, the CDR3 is TGTGCCAGCAGCCGTGAAACGGGAGGGCGGAACGAGCAGTACTTC.

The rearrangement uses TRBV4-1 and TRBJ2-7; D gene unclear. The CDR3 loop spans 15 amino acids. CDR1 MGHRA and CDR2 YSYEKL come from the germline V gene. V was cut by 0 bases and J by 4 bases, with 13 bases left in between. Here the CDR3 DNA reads TGCGCCAGCAGCCAAGACTACCCCTTTTTTTACGAGCAGTACTTC. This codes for CASSQDYPFFYEQYF.